The rows below give T cell receptor beta chains drawn from one sample of a study of cytomegalovirus exposure and HLA in healthy donors. TCRdb's table, derived via immunoSEQ multiplex PCR, lists solely in-frame clones and lacks some. The sample includes under 150,000 clones, approximately 75% of them seen just once. Sequencing input: PBMCs. Receptors were obtained from a male donor in good health and CMV-seronegative. Both conserved end residues are part of each CDR3. D genes are given only for firm matches. Size is omitted from some rows. Given values are once, few, many or a class for expanded clones.

-	TRBV13	TRBJ1-5	few	CASSLGQASNQPQHF	TGTGCCAGCAGCTTAGGCCAGGCCAGCAATCAGCCCCAGCATTTT
TRBD2	TRBV5-4	TRBJ2-3	once	CASSPRAGGTSTDTQYF	TGTGCCAGCAGCCCACGAGCGGGGGGAACGAGCACAGATACGCAGTATTTT
TRBD1	TRBV7-2	TRBJ2-7	-	CASSPRTGLSYEQYF	TGTGCCAGCAGCCCGCGGACAGGTCTATCCTACGAGCAGTACTTC
-	TRBV30	TRBJ2-6	-	CASSPGAGANVLTF	TGTGCCTCCTCGCCGGGGGCTGGGGCCAACGTCCTGACTTTC
-	TRBV27	TRBJ2-7	once	CRYASYEQYF	TGCCGATACGCTAGCTACGAGCAGTACTTC
TRBD1	TRBV27	TRBJ1-2	-	CASSGPGQGVYGYTF	TGTGCCAGCAGTGGGCCGGGACAGGGTGTCTATGGCTACACCTTC
-	TRBV7-2	TRBJ2-2	-	CASSPTLRNRDGELFF	TGTGCCAGCAGCCCGACCCTTCGGAACCGGGACGGGGAGCTGTTTTTT
-	TRBV9	TRBJ2-2	-	CASSPTDSGELFF	TGTGCCAGCAGTCCGACTGATTCCGGGGAGCTGTTTTTT
TRBD2	TRBV28	TRBJ2-4	-	CASSLFGEGSDIQYF	TGTGCCAGCAGTTTATTCGGGGAGGGCAGCGACATTCAGTACTTC
-	TRBV4-3	TRBJ2-5	once	CASSQVQLGGVEGETQYF	TGCGCCAGCAGCCAAGTTCAGCTTGGAGGGGTGGAGGGGGAGACCCAGTACTTC
TRBD2	TRBV4-1	TRBJ2-3	-	CASSLRPFVAGGADTQYF	TGCGCCAGCAGCCTACGTCCTTTCGTAGCGGGGGGAGCAGATACGCAGTATTTT
-	TRBV6-5	TRBJ1-3	-	CASSLSYSGNTIYF	TGTGCCAGCAGTCTCAGTTACTCTGGAAACACCATATATTTT
-	TRBV7-2	TRBJ1-2	-	CASSPAGRGQLYGYTF	TGTGCCAGCAGCCCCGCCGGGAGGGGTCAACTCTATGGCTACACCTTC
-	TRBV18	TRBJ1-6	-	CASSPGGDSPLHF	TGTGCCAGCTCACCAGGGGGGGATTCACCCCTCCACTTT
-	TRBV29-1	TRBJ1-1	-	CSATAEGSNTEAFF	TGCAGCGCGACAGCGGAGGGTTCGAACACTGAAGCTTTCTTT
-	TRBV19	TRBJ1-1	-	CASSIWRAENTEAFF	TGTGCCAGTAGTATATGGAGGGCGGAGAACACTGAAGCTTTCTTT
-	TRBV19	TRBJ2-2	-	CASSRWGANTGELFF	TGTGCCAGTAGTCGATGGGGGGCGAACACCGGGGAGCTGTTTTTT
-	TRBV19	TRBJ1-1	-	CASSVGSGFSTEAFF	TGTGCCAGTAGTGTCGGATCAGGGTTTAGCACTGAAGCTTTCTTT
TRBD2	TRBV29-1	TRBJ2-5	-	CSVVIAGGQQTQYF	TGCAGCGTTGTTATAGCGGGGGGCCAACAGACCCAGTACTTC
-	TRBV18	TRBJ1-6	-	CASSRTAINSPLHF	TGTGCCAGCTCGAGGACAGCCATTAATTCACCCCTCCACTTT